This T cell receptor (beta chain) was identified during a study of shared clonotypes between healthy human individuals (dated by TCRdb to about 2020). Regarding the research as a whole: The cohort included three men and a couple of women between 18 and 49 years of age. Per donor, three plates each were used for CD4 naive and CD4 memory, two for CD8 naive, and one for CD8 memory. To estimate repertoire size and how much clonotypes are shared between individuals, the study performed deep sequencing of blood TCR repertoires from 4 to 6 healthy adults. To increase sequencing depth and limit assay-specific biases, different laboratories used diverse techniques to prepare libraries and sequence TCR repertoires. Per donor, leukapheresis produced somewhere between about 0.94 and 9 billion PBMCs. Findings and caveats that apply to the study as a whole: Naive subsets generally had larger estimated clonotype richness than memory subsets. Rarefaction of sorted-subset datasets indicated incomplete sequencing despite the large sequencing depth. Based on pairwise subsampling, the degree of clonotype sharing among donors was expected to be affected by sequencing depth. Only blood was sampled, and tissue TCR repertoires likely differ from those in blood. The genetic and exposure-history diversity represented was limited by the small number of donors. Compared with non-shared clonotypes, clonotypes shared by all four sorted-subset donors had higher generation probabilities. Across a handful of donors, about 4.5% of naive CD4, roughly 3.5% of naive CD8, 2.3% of memory CD4, and over 0.35% of memory CD8 clonotypes were shared.

Of note for this clone: Its antigen is currently not known. Base qualities are not provided; no much larger clone lies one nucleotide away.

Using the deep immunoSEQ assay, multiplex PCR amplified TCR CDR3 regions from genomic DNA. Extracted genomic DNA from each cell subset was distributed evenly across all wells of several immunoSEQ 96-well plates, and each plate was treated as a replicate. For sorted subsets, about 200 ng genomic DNA, equal to about 30,000 T cell genomes, was loaded into each replicate PCR. Purified libraries were measured with a Qubit 3.0 fluorometer, size-checked on a Bioanalyzer 2100, and measured again with the KAPA Library Quantification kit. A separate single-read 150-cycle Illumina NextSeq 550 flow cell was used to sequence each immunoSEQ 96-well plate. As for the authors' bioinformatics: Because only junctional sequences without quality scores were contained in the immunoSEQ output, filtering matching that applied to full-length reads could not be performed. To assign V/J genes and CDR3, sequences were annotated against IMGT germline references using PyIR, a Python wrapper for IgBLAST v1.9. Reads with weak V/J assignments (E-value above 1e-6), missing CDR3, stop codons, out-of-frame junctions, or ambiguous translated residues were removed. V3J clonotypes were defined as sequences sharing the same inferred V gene, J gene, and CDR3 amino acid sequence. To compute the percentage overlap between repertoires, the number of shared unique clonotypes was divided by the size of the smaller repertoire. Repertoire richness was assessed with RTK rarefaction, the Chao1 estimator, and Recon v2.1 estimates of unobserved clonotypes. Generation probabilities for all TCRbeta clonotypes obtained by the gDNA method from a handful of donors were computed using OLGA. Entries here come from immuneACCESS through TCRdb and include only in-frame sequences with V and J called. Some clones fail to appear in such tables; in the studies checked, an unresolved V gene covers under half of the shortfall, and the cause of the remainder is unknown. That table furnishes V, J and clone size, whereas the DNA furnished D and trimming. In this sample the table shows around 690,000 clones, 90% of which occur a single time. 30% to 40% of the sample goes to the ten largest clones.

Healthy HIV-negative adults with no recently reported acute infections or vaccinations were included as donors. Every donor was a Caucasian adult residing in Nashville, Tennessee, USA. CD8 memory samples were composed of magnetically selected CD45RO+ cells combined with CCR7-negative CD45RA+ effector memory (TemRA) cells. Blood was obtained by leukapheresis, after which PBMCs were separated by Ficoll-Histopaque density gradient centrifugation and cryopreserved in liquid nitrogen vapor phase. Analytical flow cytometry was used to check the purity and quantity of each magnetically sorted T cell population. Genomic DNA was isolated from every sorted fraction and measured by UV absorbance on a Nanodrop 2000c. The V end loses 5 bases and the J end loses 6 bases, and a stretch of 16 bases separates them. The CDR3 spans 14 residues, from the cysteine through the phenylalanine. Left in the record is the CDR3 DNA by itself, 42 bases read in frame from the first base. Per the germline V gene (reference sequence), LNHDA is the CDR1 and SQIVND is the CDR2.

Sequenced input: memory CD8+ T cells from PBMCs. Read against the paper, the sample's cell subset or site label means: CD45RO+ cells pooled with CCR7-negative TemRA cells. The V and J segments used are TRBV19 and TRBJ1-1; the D gene lacks a confident call. This sequence was found in a man younger than 30 in good health. Some clones in this sample may be carry-over from other donors' samples. Here is the DNA: TGTGCCAGTAGTCCTCACACGGGCGGCGCTGAAGCTTTCTTT. Its translation reads: CASSPHTGGAEAFF.